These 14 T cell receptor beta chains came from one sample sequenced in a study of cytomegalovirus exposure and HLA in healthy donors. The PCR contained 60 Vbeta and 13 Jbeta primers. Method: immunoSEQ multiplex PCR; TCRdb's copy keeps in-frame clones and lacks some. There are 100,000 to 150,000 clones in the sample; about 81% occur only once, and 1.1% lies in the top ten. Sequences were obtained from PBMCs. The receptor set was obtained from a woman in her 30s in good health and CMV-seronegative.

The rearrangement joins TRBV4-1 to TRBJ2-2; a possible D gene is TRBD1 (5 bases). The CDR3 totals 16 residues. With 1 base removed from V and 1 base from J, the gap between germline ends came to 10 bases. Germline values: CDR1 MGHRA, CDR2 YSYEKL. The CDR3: CASSQGSGLNTGELFF. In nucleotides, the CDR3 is TGCGCCAGCAGCCAAGGGTCAGGGCTGAACACCGGGGAGCTGTTTTTT.

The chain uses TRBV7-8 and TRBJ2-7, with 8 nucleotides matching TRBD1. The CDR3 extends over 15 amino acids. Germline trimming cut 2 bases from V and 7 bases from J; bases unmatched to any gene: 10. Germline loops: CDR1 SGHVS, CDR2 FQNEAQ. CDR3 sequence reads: CASSLMQGAIWEQYF. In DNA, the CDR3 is TGTGCCAGCAGCTTAATGCAGGGGGCGATTTGGGAGCAGTACTTC.

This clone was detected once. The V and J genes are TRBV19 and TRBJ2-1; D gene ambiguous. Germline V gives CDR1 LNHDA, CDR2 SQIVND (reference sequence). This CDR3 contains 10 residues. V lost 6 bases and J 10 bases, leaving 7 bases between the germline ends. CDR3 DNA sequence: TGTGCCAGTAGCCCCGGGGAGCAGTTCTTC. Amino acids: CASSPGEQFF.

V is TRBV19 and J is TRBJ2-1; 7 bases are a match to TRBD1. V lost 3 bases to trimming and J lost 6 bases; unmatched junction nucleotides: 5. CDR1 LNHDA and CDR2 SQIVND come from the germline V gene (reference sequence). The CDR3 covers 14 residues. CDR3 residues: CASSIGQGVNEQFF. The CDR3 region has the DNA TGTGCCAGTAGTATCGGCCAGGGGGTCAATGAGCAGTTCTTC.

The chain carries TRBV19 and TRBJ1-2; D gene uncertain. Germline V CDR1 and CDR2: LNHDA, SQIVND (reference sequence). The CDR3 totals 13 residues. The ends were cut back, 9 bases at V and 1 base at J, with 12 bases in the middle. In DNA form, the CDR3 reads TGTGCCAGCCACAGTCTGAATAACTATGGCTACACCTTC. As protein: CASHSLNNYGYTF.

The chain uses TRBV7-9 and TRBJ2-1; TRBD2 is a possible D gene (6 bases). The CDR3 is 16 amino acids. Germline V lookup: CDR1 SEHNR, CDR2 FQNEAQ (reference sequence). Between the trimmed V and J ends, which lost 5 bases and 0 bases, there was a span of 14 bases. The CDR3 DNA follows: TGTGCCAGCAGCCCCCGGAGGGTAAGCTCCTACAATGAGCAGTTCTTC. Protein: CASSPRRVSSYNEQFF.

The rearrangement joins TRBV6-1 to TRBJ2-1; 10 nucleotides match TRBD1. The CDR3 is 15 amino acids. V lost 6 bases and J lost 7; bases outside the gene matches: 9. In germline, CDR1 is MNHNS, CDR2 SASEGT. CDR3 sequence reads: CASRPGQGFVNEQFF. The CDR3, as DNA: TGTGCCAGCAGGCCGGGACAGGGGTTTGTGAATGAGCAGTTCTTC.

The CDR3 region is CSARDLSGYTF. Written as DNA, the CDR3 is TGCAGTGCTAGAGATCTCAGTGGCTACACCTTC. This chain uses TRBV20-1 with TRBJ1-2; D ambiguous. V dropped 0 bases and J dropped 7 bases, with 6 bases sitting between them. Germline assignment: CDR1 DFQATT and CDR2 SNEGSKA (reference sequence). This CDR3 has 11 residues.

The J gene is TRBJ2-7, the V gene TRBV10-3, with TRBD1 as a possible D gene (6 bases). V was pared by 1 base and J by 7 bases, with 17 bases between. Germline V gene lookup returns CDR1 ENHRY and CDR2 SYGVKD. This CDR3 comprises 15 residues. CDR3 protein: CAISEFHRETGEQYF. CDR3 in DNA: TGTGCCATCAGTGAGTTTCACAGGGAGACTGGTGAGCAGTACTTC.

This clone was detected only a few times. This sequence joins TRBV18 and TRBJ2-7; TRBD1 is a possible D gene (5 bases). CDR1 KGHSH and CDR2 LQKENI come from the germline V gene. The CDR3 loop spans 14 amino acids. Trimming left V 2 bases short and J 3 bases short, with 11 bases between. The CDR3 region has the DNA TGTGCCAGCTCACCATTTAAGGGGTACTACGAGCAGTACTTC. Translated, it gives CASSPFKGYYEQYF.

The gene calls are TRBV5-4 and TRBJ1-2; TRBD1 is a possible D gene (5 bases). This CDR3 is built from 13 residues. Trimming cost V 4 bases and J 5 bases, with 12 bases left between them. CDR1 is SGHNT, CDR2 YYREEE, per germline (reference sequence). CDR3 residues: CASSKNQGYGYTF. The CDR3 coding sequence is TGTGCCAGCAGCAAAAATCAGGGTTATGGCTACACCTTC.

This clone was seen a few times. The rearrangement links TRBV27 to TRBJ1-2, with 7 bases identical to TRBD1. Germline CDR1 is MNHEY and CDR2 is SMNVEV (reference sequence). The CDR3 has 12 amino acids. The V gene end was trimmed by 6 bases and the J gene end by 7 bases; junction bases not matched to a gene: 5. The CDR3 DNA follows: TGTGCCAGCAGAACAGGGGTAGCTGGCTACACCTTC. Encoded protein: CASRTGVAGYTF.

The CDR3 region has the DNA TGTGCCAGCAGTTCCCGGACAGGGGATAGGAACTATGGCTACACCTTC. Protein product: CASSSRTGDRNYGYTF. This chain uses TRBV27 with TRBJ1-2; 9 bases agree with TRBD1. Germline V gene sequence: CDR1 MNHEY, CDR2 SMNVEV (reference sequence). With V trimmed by 4 bases and J by 2 bases, 8 bases remained unmatched. The CDR3 is 16 amino acids.

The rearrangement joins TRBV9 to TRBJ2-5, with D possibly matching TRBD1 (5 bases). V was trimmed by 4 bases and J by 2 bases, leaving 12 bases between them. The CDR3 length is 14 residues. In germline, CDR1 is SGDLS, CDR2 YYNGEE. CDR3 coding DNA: TGTGCCAGCAGCAAAGACAGCTTGCAAGAGACCCAGTACTTC. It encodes CASSKDSLQETQYF.